This T cell receptor beta chain emerged from a study of Ad26.COV2.S vaccination and SARS-CoV-2 variants. Study-level information: Participants got Ad26.COV2.S intramuscularly, once or twice 56 days apart.

Only in-frame clones appear in the TCRdb table, and some are missing; sequencing was by immunoSEQ multiplex PCR. The table includes some 320,000 clones, about 85% detected once. In germline, CDR1 is LNHDA, CDR2 SQIVND (reference sequence). J was trimmed by 4 bases and V by 3 bases; bases with no gene match: 3. This CDR3 is built from 14 residues. Described treatment: 15 to 20 received Ad26.COV2.S at low or high dose, single or two shots; a few received placebo; per-sample allocation not given. All samples were drawn on day 63, counting from the first vaccine or placebo injection. The vaccine antigen was prefusion-stabilized Wuhan SARS-CoV-2 spike.

The material sequenced was peripheral blood, taken in a trial of Ad26.COV2.S vaccine versus placebo. The origin of this receptor is a person between 18 and 59 years old who received the Ad26.COV2.S COVID-19 vaccine or a placebo. The chain has TRBV19 and TRBJ2-1; 7 nucleotides align to TRBD1. CDR3 nucleotides: TGTGCCAGTAGTATCAGGGGACAGTACAATGAGCAGTTCTTC. Its protein is CASSIRGQYNEQFF.